Below are 18 T cell receptor beta chains sequenced from a single sample in a study of response to subunit inactivated influenza vaccine. Each CDR3 protein gets one entry after TCRdb re-called the RT-PCR reads with MiXCR. The sample holds 500,000 to 600,000 distinct CDR3 sequences, 16% seen once. The starting material was CD4+ T cells sorted from PBMCs, obtained around 25 months after vaccination. The receptors were gathered from a man in his fifties or sixties who received an inactivated influenza vaccine.

The rearrangement joins TRBV20-1 to TRBJ2-7, with D perhaps matching TRBD1 (5 bases). CDR3 size: 17 residues. Between the trimmed V and J ends, which lost 5 bases and 2 bases, there was a span of 25 bases. Germline V gene lookup returns CDR1 DFQATT and CDR2 SNEGSKA (reference sequence). The CDR3 DNA is TGCAGTGCTCCGGAATTGACAGCCGAGCTACTTACCTACGAGCAGTACTTC. This codes for CSAPELTAELLTYEQYF.

The rearrangement links TRBV3-1 to TRBJ2-3; 9 positions agree with TRBD2. Trimming at V came to 4 bases and at J to 5 bases, leaving 7 bases not matched to a gene. The germline CDR1 and CDR2 sequences are LGHDT and YNNKEL (reference sequence). This CDR3 region has 15 residues. CDR3 nucleotide sequence: TGTGCCAGCAGCCCCGACACACTAGCGGGAGATACGCAGTATTTT. This gives the protein CASSPDTLAGDTQYF.

This clonotype occurred a few times. The V call is TRBV4-3, the J call TRBJ2-2; D might be TRBD1 (6 bases). Trimming pared 3 bases from V and 6 bases from J, leaving 20 bases between. Germline CDR1 reads LGHNA; CDR2 reads YSLEER. The CDR3 is 17 amino acids. CDR3 DNA: TGCGCCAGCAGCCACCGCAGGGGTGGGGGCGTTGCCGGGGAGCTGTTTTTT. Protein: CASSHRRGGGVAGELFF.

This clonotype showed up just a few times. This chain links TRBV10-3 with TRBJ1-1; a weak D match, TRBD1 (5 bases). Looked up from germline, CDR1 is ENHRY and CDR2 is SYGVKD. Trimming removed 6 bases at V and 1 base at J, with 9 bases between. The CDR3 is made up of 13 amino acids. The CDR3 DNA follows: TGTGCCATCAGCTTCGACAGGAACACTGAAGCTTTCTTT. Encoded protein: CAISFDRNTEAFF.

The rearrangement uses TRBV12-3 or TRBV12-4 and TRBJ2-7, with TRBD2 matching over 10 bases. CDR3 length: 15 residues. V was pared by 5 bases and J by 3 bases, with 7 bases of the junction left unmatched. The CDR3 loop reads CASSRSGGSYYEQYF. As DNA, the CDR3 is TGTGCCAGCAGTCGTAGCGGGGGGTCCTACTACGAGCAGTACTTC.

V is TRBV10-2 and J is TRBJ2-6; weak D call: TRBD1 (6 bases). The V gene lost 2 bases and the J gene lost 1 base, with 18 bases spanning the gap. The CDR3 runs to 19 residues. Germline CDR1 and CDR2: WSHSY and SAAADI. In nucleotides, the CDR3 is TGCGCCAGCAGTGAGGACAGGCTTCCGTGGATGTCTGGGGCCAACGTCCTGACTTTC. This encodes CASSEDRLPWMSGANVLTF.

This clonotype was counted between two and nine times. The genes are TRBV12-3 or TRBV12-4 and TRBJ1-1; TRBD1 might be the D (5 bases). The CDR3 has 13 amino acids. Trimming left V 3 bases short and J 5 bases short, with 10 bases between. This chain's CDR3 is CASSLGRVTEAFF. The CDR3 DNA reads TGTGCCAGCAGTTTGGGCAGGGTAACTGAAGCTTTCTTT.

This clonotype was detected only a few times. The chain recombines TRBV10-3 with TRBJ2-1; 8 nucleotides match TRBD1. CDR1 ENHRY and CDR2 SYGVKD come from the germline V gene. V lost 4 bases, J lost 5 bases, and 4 bases stayed unmatched. This CDR3 spans 14 amino acids. CDR3 loop: CAISAPTGDNEQFF. CDR3 in DNA: TGTGCCATCAGTGCTCCGACAGGGGACAATGAGCAGTTCTTC.

This clonotype was found a few times. The chain joins TRBV27 to TRBJ2-7, with 9 nucleotides matching TRBD1. The CDR3 extends over 15 amino acids. V was clipped by 3 bases and J by 2 bases; unmatched bases: 5. Looked up from germline, CDR1 is MNHEY and CDR2 is SMNVEV (reference sequence). CDR3 sequence reads: CASSFDRGSPYEQYF. CDR3 DNA: TGTGCCAGCAGTTTCGACAGGGGGTCCCCCTACGAGCAGTACTTC.

The chain joins TRBV3-1 to TRBJ1-2; 8 bases line up with TRBD1. The CDR3 runs to 14 residues. V dropped 1 base and J dropped 5; count of bases not matched to a gene: 3. CDR1 and CDR2 (germline): LGHDT, YNNKEL (reference sequence). The CDR3 coding sequence is TGTGCCAGCAGCCAAGGGGACAGGACGTATGGCTACACCTTC. Protein product: CASSQGDRTYGYTF.

This clonotype was seen a few times. The chain carries TRBV20-1 and TRBJ2-1, with TRBD2 matching 8 bases. Trimming cost V 1 base and J 6 bases; bases outside gene matches: 11. The CDR3 is 16 amino acids. The V gene's germline CDR1 is DFQATT and CDR2 SNEGSKA (reference sequence). CDR3 loop: CSARVLGVAGTNEQFF. As DNA, the CDR3 is TGCAGTGCTAGAGTCCTTGGGGTAGCGGGGACCAATGAGCAGTTCTTC.

Only a few counts were recorded for this clonotype. The chain uses TRBV5-1 and TRBJ2-3, with TRBD2 identical over 11 bases. Trimming removed 3 bases from V and 2 bases from J; junction bases left unmatched: 11. The CDR3 runs to 18 residues. Germline V CDR1 and CDR2: SGHRS, YFSETQ. In DNA form, the CDR3 reads TGCGCCAGCAGCTGGCCTCTCCTAGCGGGGGGCCCCACAGATACGCAGTATTTT. Protein sequence: CASSWPLLAGGPTDTQYF.

This clonotype was counted a few times. This chain joins TRBV7-9 and TRBJ2-3, with TRBD2 matching over 12 bases. CDR3 length equals 17 residues. J lost 3 bases, V lost 3 bases, and 7 bases had no gene match. Looked up from germline, CDR1 is SEHNR and CDR2 is FQNEAQ (reference sequence). CDR3 amino acids: CASSFPTSGRRTDTQYF. The DNA of the CDR3 is TGTGCCAGCAGCTTCCCTACTAGCGGGAGGCGGACAGATACGCAGTATTTT.

This clonotype was found a few times. This chain connects TRBV20-1 to TRBJ2-1; 8 bases fit TRBD2. With V trimmed by 1 base and J by 3 bases, 2 bases remained unmatched. CDR3 length: 14 residues. Per germline, CDR1 DFQATT and CDR2 SNEGSKA (reference sequence). In DNA, the CDR3 is TGCAGTGCTAGAGTGGGACTAGACTACAATGAGCAGTTCTTC. Protein product: CSARVGLDYNEQFF.

The chain is built from TRBV19 and TRBJ2-1, with TRBD2 identical over 12 bases. This CDR3 is 16 amino acids long. The V and J ends lost 3 bases and 5 bases, in that order; junction bases with no gene match: 5. Looked up from germline, CDR1 is LNHDA and CDR2 is SQIVND (reference sequence). The CDR3 coding sequence is TGTGCCAGTAGTATGGCGACTAGCGGGAGCCACAATGAGCAGTTCTTC. Its translation is CASSMATSGSHNEQFF.

V gene TRBV29-1 combines with J gene TRBJ2-3, with D possibly matching TRBD2 (5 bases). The CDR3 is made up of 12 amino acids. Germline CDR1 is SQVTM and CDR2 is ANQGSEA. V was pared by 5 bases and J by 6 bases, with 12 bases between. CDR3 DNA sequence: TGCAGCGTTTCGAGTTGGAGGGATACGCAGTATTTT. Translation gives CSVSSWRDTQYF.

This clonotype was seen a few times. The chain joins TRBV12-3 or TRBV12-4 to TRBJ1-1, with TRBD1 matching 7 bases. V trimming: 3 bases; J trimming: 1 base; junction bases outside the gene matches: 5. This CDR3 is 15 amino acids long. Here the CDR3 DNA reads TGTGCCAGCAGTTTGAAGGGGGCGCCGAACACTGAAGCTTTCTTT. As protein: CASSLKGAPNTEAFF.

This clonotype has a handful of counts. The rearrangement links TRBV7-9 to TRBJ2-5; D is undetermined. The germline V gene has CDR1 SEHNR and CDR2 FQNEAQ (reference sequence). Trimming took off 3 bases at V and 0 bases at J, with 11 bases between the two ends. This CDR3 contains 15 residues. CDR3 in DNA: TGTGCCAGCAGCTTGAAATCGATAAACCAAGAGACCCAGTACTTC. As protein: CASSLKSINQETQYF.